This T cell receptor beta chain emerged from a study of PD-1 blockade in mismatch repair-deficient tumors. Study information: Patients had 11 to 13 mismatch repair-deficient cancer types and were previously treated and progressing.

The protocol was immunoSEQ multiplex PCR, while the TCRdb copy is restricted to in-frame clones and leaves out a portion. Of fewer than 20,000 clones in the sample, around 82% were seen once. This CDR3 has 17 amino acids. Germline lookup yields CDR1 SGDLS and CDR2 YYNGEE. The V end was cut by 0 bases, the J end by 3 bases, with 16 bases between. Overall study results and limits: Rapid post-treatment expansion, then contraction, generally preceding radiologic response, marked tumor-resident clones.

For this clone: Its matching antigen is unknown.

All patients were mismatch repair deficient, assessed by either PCR or immunohistochemistry. TCRs were sequenced from a few patients responding to pembrolizumab. The chain couples TRBV9 to TRBJ1-3; perhaps TRBD1 as D (6 bases). The sequence came from an adult with mismatch repair-deficient cancer. Sequenced here: PBMCs, sampled 4 weeks after starting pembrolizumab. CDR3 in amino acids: CASSVGSGQGSGNTIYF. For the CDR3, the DNA is TGTGCCAGCAGCGTAGGATCCGGGCAGGGGAGTGGAAACACCATATATTTT.